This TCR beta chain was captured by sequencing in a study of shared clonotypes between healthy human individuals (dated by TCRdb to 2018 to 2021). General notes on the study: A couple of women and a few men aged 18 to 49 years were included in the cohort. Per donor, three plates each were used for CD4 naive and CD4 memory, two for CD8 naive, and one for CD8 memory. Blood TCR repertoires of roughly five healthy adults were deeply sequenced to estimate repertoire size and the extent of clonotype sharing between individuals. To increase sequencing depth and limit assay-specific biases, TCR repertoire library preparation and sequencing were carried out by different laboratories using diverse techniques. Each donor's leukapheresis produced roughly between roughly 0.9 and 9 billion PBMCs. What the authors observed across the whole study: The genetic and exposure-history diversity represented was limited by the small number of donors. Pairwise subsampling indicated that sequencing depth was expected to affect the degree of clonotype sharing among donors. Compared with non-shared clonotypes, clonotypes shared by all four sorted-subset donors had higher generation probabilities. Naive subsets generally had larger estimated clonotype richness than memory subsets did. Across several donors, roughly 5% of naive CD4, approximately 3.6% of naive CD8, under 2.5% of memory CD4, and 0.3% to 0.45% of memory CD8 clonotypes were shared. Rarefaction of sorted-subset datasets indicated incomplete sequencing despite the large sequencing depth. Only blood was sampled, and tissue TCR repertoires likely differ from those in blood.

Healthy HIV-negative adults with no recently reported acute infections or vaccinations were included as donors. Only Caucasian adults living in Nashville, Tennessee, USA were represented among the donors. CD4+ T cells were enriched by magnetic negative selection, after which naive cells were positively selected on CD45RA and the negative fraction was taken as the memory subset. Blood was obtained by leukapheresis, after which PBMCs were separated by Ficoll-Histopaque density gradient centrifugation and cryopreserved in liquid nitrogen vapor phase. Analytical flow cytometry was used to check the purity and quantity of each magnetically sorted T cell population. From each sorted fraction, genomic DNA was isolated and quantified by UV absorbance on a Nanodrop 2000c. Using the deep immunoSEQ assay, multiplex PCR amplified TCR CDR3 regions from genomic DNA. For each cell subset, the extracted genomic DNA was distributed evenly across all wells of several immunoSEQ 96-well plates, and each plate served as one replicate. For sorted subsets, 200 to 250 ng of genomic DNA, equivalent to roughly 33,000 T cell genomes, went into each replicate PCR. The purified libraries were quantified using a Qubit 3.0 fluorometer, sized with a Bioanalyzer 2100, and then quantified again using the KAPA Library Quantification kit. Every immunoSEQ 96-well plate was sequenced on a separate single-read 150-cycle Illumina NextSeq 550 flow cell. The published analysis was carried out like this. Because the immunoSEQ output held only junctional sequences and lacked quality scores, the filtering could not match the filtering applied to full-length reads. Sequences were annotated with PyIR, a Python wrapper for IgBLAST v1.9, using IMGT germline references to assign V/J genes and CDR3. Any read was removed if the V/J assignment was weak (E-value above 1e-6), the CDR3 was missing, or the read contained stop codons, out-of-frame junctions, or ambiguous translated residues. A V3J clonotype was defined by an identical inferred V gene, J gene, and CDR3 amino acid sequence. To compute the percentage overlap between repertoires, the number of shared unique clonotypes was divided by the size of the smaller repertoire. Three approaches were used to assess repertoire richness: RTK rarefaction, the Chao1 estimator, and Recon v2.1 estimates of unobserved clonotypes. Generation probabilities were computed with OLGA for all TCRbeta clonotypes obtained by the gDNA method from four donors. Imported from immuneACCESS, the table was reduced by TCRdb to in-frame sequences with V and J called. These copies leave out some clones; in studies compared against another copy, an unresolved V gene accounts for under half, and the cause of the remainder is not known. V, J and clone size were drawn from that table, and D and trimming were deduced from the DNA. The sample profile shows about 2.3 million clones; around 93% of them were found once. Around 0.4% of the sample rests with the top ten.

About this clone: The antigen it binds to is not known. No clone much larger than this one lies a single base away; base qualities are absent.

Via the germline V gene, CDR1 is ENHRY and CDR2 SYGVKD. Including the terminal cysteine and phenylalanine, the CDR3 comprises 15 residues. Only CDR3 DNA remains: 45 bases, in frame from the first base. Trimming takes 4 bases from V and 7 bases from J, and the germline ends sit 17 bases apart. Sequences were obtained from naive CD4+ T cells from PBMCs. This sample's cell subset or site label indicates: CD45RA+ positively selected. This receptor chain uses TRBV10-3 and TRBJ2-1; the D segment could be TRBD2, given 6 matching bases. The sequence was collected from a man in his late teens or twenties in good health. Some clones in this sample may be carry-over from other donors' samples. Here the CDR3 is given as CAISGRDSLRNEQFF. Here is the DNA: TGTGCCATCAGTGGAAGGGACTCCCTGAGGAATGAGCAGTTCTTC.